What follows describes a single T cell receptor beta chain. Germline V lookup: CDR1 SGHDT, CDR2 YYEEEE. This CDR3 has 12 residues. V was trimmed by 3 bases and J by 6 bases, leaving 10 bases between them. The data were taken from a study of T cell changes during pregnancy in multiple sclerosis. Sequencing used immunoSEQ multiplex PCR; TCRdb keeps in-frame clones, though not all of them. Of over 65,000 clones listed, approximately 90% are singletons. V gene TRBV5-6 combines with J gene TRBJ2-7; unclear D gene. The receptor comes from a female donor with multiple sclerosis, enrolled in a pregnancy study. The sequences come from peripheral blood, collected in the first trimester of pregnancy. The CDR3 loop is CASSYTVFEQYF. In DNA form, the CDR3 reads TGTGCCAGCAGCTATACAGTATTCGAGCAGTACTTC.